The 9 T cell receptor beta chains below were found in one sample sequenced in a study of blood T cell repertoires in COVID-19. Sequencing was performed with immunoSEQ multiplex PCR; in TCRdb, only in-frame clones are kept and a portion is missing. The sample lists some 350,000 clones, approximately 84% occurring once. Sequenced input: PBMCs or T cells enriched from blood (not recorded which). These receptors all stem from a woman in her thirties who had recovered from COVID-19.

CDR3 bases: TGTGCCAGCAGTTCGACAGGGGGCCTTCACGAGCAGTACTTC. This codes for CASSSTGGLHEQYF. This chain connects TRBV27 to TRBJ2-7; 10 bases fit TRBD1. This CDR3 has 14 amino acids. Trimming removed 4 bases from V and 5 bases from J; junction bases left unmatched: 5. Germline CDR1 MNHEY, CDR2 SMNVEV (reference sequence).

This chain joins TRBV11-2 and TRBJ2-3; 7 bases align to TRBD1. The CDR3 is 15 residues long. The trim removed 5 bases at V and 2 bases at J, leaving 7 bases unmatched. From germline, CDR1 is SGHAT and CDR2 FQNNGV. This chain's CDR3 is CASSPYKGATDTQYF. The CDR3 DNA follows: TGTGCCAGCAGCCCCTATAAGGGGGCCACAGATACGCAGTATTTT.

This chain links TRBV29-1 with TRBJ1-1; D gene uncertain. In germline, CDR1 is SQVTM, CDR2 ANQGSEA. The CDR3 extends over 13 amino acids. V gave up 7 bases and J gave up 3 bases, with 15 bases separating them. The CDR3 loop reads CSATKGADTEAFF. CDR3 bases: TGCAGCGCTACTAAAGGTGCGGACACTGAAGCTTTCTTT.

The rearrangement uses TRBV5-1 and TRBJ1-1, with 8 bases aligning to TRBD1. CDR3 size: 15 residues. CDR1 SGHRS and CDR2 YFSETQ come from the germline V gene. V was clipped by 4 bases and J by 0 bases; unmatched bases: 5. CDR3 in amino acids: CASSQTTGVNTEAFF. DNA of the CDR3: TGCGCCAGCAGCCAAACGACAGGGGTGAACACTGAAGCTTTCTTT.

The chain carries TRBV30 and TRBJ1-4, with D possibly matching TRBD1 (5 bases). Germline-derived CDR1 and CDR2 are GTSNPN and SVGIG (reference sequence). The CDR3 loop spans 13 amino acids. The V gene lost 4 bases and the J gene lost 5 bases, with 11 bases spanning the gap. In DNA form, the CDR3 reads TGTGCCTGGAACCCTGGGGCGAATGAAAAACTGTTTTTT. Its protein is CAWNPGANEKLFF.

In nucleotides, the CDR3 is TGCAGCGTCCACTTGACAGGCTTTGAAGCTTTCTTT. It is translated as CSVHLTGFEAFF. The chain is built from TRBV29-1 and TRBJ1-1, with a possible D match to TRBD1 (6 bases). The CDR3 consists of 12 residues. Trimming pared 6 bases from V and 7 bases from J, leaving 15 bases between. Looked up from germline, CDR1 is SQVTM and CDR2 is ANQGSEA.

In this sample, this clone turned up once. This chain uses TRBV7-3 with TRBJ1-2; TRBD1 aligns across 9 bases. Trimming cost V 5 bases and J 0 bases; bases outside gene matches: 7. The CDR3 has 16 residues. Germline V CDR1 and CDR2: SGHTA, FQGTGA. The CDR3, as DNA: TGTGCCAGCAGCCCCGGGACAGGGCATACTAACTATGGCTACACCTTC. Its translation is CASSPGTGHTNYGYTF.

CDR3 protein: CASSTGQGAGYTF. In DNA, the CDR3 is TGTGCCAGCAGCACCGGACAGGGAGCTGGCTACACCTTC. This rearrangement joins TRBV11-2 to TRBJ1-2; 8 positions agree with TRBD1. The CDR3 spans 13 residues. V dropped 5 bases and J dropped 7; count of bases not matched to a gene: 6. CDR1 SGHAT and CDR2 FQNNGV come from the germline V gene. The complete variable domain, with remaining parts taken from reference TRBV11-2 and TRBJ1-2, reads EAGVAQSPRYKIIEKRQSVAFWCNPISGHATLYWYQQILGQGPKLLIQFQNNGVVDDSQLPKDRFSAERLKGVDSTLKIQPAKLEDSAVYLCASSTGQGAGYTFGSGTRLTVV.

The chain is built from TRBV10-3 and TRBJ2-2; 12 positions match TRBD2. The CDR3 contains 17 residues. Trimming cost V 4 bases and J 2 bases; bases outside gene matches: 5. CDR1 ENHRY and CDR2 SYGVKD come from the germline V gene. In DNA, the CDR3 is TGTGCCATCAGTGGATCTAGCGGGGGGGCCAACACCGGGGAGCTGTTTTTT. Translation: CAISGSSGGANTGELFF.